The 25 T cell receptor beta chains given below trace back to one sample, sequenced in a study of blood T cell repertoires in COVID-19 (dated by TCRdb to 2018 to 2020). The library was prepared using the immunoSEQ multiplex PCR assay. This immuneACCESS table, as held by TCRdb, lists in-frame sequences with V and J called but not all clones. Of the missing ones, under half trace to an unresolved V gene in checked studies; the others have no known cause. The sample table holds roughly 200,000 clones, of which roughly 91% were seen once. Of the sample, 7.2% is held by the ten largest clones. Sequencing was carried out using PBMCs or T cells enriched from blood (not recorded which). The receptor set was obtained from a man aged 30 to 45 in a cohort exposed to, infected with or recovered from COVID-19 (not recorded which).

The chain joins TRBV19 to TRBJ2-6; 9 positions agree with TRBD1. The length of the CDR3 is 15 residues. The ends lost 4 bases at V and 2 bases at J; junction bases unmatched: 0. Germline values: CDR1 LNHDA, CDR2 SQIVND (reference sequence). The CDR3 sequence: CASSRDRAGANVLTF. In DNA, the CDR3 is TGTGCCAGTAGTAGGGACAGGGCTGGGGCCAACGTCCTGACTTTC.

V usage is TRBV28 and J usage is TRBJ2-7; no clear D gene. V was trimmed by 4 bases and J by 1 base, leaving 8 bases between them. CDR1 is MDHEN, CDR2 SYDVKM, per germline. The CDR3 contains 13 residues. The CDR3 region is CASSSSQSYEQYF. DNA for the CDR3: TGTGCCAGCAGTTCTTCACAGTCCTACGAGCAGTACTTC.

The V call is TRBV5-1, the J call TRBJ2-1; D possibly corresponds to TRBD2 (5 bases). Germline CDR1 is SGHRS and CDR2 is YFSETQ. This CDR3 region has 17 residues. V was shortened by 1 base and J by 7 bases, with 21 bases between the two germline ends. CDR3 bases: TGCGCCAGCAGCTTGTCCTTAACCGGGCCCCCGGGAAATGAGCAGTTCTTC. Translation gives CASSLSLTGPPGNEQFF. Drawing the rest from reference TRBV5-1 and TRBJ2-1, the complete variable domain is KAGVTQTPRYLIKTRGQQVTLSCSPISGHRSVSWYQQTPGQGLQFLFEYFSETQRNKGNFPGRFSGRQFSNSRSEMNVSTLELGDSALYLCASSLSLTGPPGNEQFFGPGTRLTVL.

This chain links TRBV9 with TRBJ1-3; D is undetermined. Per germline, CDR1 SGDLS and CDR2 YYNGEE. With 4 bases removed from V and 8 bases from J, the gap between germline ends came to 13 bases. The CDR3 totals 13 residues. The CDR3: CASSPFNLDTIYF. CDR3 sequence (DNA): TGTGCCAGCAGCCCGTTCAACTTGGACACCATATATTTT.

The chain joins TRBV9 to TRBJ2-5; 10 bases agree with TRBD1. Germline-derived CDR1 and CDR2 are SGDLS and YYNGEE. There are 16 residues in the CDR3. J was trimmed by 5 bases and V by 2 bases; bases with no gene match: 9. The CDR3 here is CASSVGDRGRFETQYF. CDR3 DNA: TGTGCCAGCAGCGTGGGGGACAGGGGACGTTTCGAGACCCAGTACTTC.

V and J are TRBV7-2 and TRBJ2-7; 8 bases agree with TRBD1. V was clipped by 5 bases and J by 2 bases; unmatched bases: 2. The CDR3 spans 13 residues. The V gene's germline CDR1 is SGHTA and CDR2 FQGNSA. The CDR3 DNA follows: TGTGCCAGCAGCCAGGACAGGGCCTACGAGCAGTACTTC. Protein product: CASSQDRAYEQYF.

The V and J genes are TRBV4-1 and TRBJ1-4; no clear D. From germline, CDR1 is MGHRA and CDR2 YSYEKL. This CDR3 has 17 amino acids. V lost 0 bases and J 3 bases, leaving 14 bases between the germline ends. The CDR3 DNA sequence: TGCGCCAGCAGCCAAGAAACACAACCCCTAGCTAATGAAAAACTGTTTTTT. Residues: CASSQETQPLANEKLFF.

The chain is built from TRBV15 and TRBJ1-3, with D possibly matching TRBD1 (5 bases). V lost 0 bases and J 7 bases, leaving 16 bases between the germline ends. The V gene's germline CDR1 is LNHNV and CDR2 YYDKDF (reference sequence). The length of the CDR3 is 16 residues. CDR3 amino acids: CATSRESREYRNTIYF. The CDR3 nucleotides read TGTGCCACCAGCAGAGAGAGCAGGGAATATCGGAACACCATATATTTT.

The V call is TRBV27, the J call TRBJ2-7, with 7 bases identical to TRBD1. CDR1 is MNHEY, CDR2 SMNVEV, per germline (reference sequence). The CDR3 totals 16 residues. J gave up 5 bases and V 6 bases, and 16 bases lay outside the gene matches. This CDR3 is CASRGIGQAADNEQYF. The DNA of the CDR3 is TGTGCCAGCAGGGGCATAGGACAGGCGGCCGACAACGAGCAGTACTTC.

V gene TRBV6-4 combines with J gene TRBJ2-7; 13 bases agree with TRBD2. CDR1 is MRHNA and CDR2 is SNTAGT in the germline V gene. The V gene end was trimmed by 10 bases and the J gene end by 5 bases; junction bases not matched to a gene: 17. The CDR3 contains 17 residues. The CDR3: CATLGTSGTRSPDEQYF. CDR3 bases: TGTGCCACTTTAGGGACTAGCGGGACCCGATCGCCAGACGAGCAGTACTTC.

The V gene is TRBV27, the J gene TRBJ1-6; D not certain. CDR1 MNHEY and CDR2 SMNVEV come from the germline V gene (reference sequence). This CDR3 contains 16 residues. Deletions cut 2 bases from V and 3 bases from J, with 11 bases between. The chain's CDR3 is CASSLRSGGYNSPLHF. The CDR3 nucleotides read TGTGCCAGCAGTTTAAGATCCGGCGGCTATAATTCACCCCTCCACTTT.

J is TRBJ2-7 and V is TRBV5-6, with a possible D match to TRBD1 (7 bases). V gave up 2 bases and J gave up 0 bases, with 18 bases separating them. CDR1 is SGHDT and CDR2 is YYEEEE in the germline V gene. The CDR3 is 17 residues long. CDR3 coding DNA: TGTGCCAGCAGCTTCAGGGGGGCCTCCGATAGCTCCTACGAGCAGTACTTC. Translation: CASSFRGASDSSYEQYF. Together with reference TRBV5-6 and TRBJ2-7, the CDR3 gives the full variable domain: DAGVTQSPTHLIKTRGQQVTLRCSPKSGHDTVSWYQQALGQGPQFIFQYYEEEERQRGNFPDRFSGHQFPNYSSELNVNALLLGDSALYLCASSFRGASDSSYEQYFGPGTRLTVT.

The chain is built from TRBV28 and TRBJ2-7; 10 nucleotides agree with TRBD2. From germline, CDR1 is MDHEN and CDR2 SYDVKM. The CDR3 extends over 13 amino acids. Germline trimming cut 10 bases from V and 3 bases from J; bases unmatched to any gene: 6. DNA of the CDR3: TGTGCCACCCTCACTAGCGGGATCTACGAGCAGTACTTC. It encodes CATLTSGIYEQYF. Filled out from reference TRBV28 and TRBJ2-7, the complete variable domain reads DVKVTQSSRYLVKRTGEKVFLECVQDMDHENMFWYRQDPGLGLRLIYFSYDVKMKEKGDIPEGYSVSREKKERFSLILESASTNQTSMYLCATLTSGIYEQYFGPGTRLTVT.

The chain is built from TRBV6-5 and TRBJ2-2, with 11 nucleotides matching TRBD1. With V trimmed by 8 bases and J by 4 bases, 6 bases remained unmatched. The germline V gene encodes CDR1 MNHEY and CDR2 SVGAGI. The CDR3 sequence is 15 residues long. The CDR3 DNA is TGTGCCAGCGTCGGGACAGGGGGGAGCACCGGGGAGCTGTTTTTT. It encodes CASVGTGGSTGELFF.

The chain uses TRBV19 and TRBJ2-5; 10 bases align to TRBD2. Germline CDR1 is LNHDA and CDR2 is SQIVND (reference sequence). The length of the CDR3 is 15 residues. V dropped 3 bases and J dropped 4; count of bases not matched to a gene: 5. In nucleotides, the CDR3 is TGTGCCAGTAGTATCCTCCTAGCGGGAGCAGAGACCCAGTACTTC. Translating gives CASSILLAGAETQYF.

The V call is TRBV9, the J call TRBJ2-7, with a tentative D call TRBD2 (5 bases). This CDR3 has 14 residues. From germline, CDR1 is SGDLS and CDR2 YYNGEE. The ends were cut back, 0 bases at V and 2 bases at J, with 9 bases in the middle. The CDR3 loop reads CASSVGGSPYEQYF. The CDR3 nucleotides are TGTGCCAGCAGCGTAGGAGGGTCACCCTACGAGCAGTACTTC. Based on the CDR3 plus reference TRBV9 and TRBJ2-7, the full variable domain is DSGVTQTPKHLITATGQRVTLRCSPRSGDLSVYWYQQSLDQGLQFLIQYYNGEERAKGNILERFSAQQFPDLHSELNLSSLELGDSALYFCASSVGGSPYEQYFGPGTRLTVT.

CDR3 in amino acids: CASSLTADDEKLFF. CDR3 sequence (DNA): TGTGCCAGCAGCTTAACTGCGGATGATGAAAAACTGTTTTTT. The chain joins TRBV7-9 to TRBJ1-4; D not certain. This CDR3 has 14 residues. V was trimmed by 2 bases and J by 6 bases, leaving 10 bases between them. Germline CDR1 and CDR2: SEHNR and FQNEAQ (reference sequence).

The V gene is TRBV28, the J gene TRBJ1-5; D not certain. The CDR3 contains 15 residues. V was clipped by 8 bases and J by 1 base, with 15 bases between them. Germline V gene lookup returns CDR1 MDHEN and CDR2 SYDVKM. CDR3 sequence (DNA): TGTGCCAGCGGGCTGCTCCTGTCGAGCAATCAGCCCCAGCATTTT. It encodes CASGLLLSSNQPQHF. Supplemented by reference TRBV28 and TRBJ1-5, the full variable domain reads DVKVTQSSRYLVKRTGEKVFLECVQDMDHENMFWYRQDPGLGLRLIYFSYDVKMKEKGDIPEGYSVSREKKERFSLILESASTNQTSMYLCASGLLLSSNQPQHFGDGTRLSIL.

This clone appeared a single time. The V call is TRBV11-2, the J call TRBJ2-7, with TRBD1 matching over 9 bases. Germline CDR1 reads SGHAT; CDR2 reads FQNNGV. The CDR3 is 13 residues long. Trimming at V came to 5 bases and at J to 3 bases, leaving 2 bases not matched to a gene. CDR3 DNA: TGTGCCAGCAGCCCGGACAGGGGCTACGAGCAGTACTTC. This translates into CASSPDRGYEQYF. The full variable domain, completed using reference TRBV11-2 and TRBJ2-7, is EAGVAQSPRYKIIEKRQSVAFWCNPISGHATLYWYQQILGQGPKLLIQFQNNGVVDDSQLPKDRFSAERLKGVDSTLKIQPAKLEDSAVYLCASSPDRGYEQYFGPGTRLTVT.

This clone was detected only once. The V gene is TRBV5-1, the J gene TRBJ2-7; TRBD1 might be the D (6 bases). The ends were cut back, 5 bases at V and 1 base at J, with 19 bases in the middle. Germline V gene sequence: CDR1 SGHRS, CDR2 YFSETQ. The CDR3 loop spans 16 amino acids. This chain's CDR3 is CASSSNPGHSSYEQYF. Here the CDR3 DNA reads TGCGCCAGCAGTAGTAACCCGGGACACTCTTCCTACGAGCAGTACTTC.

The CDR3 nucleotides read TGTGCCAGCAGCGAGACGGCGGGACTAGCGGGGCCCAACATTCAGTACTTC. This translates into CASSETAGLAGPNIQYF. The V and J genes are TRBV9 and TRBJ2-4; 13 nucleotides align to TRBD2. Germline values: CDR1 SGDLS, CDR2 YYNGEE. V gave up 3 bases and J gave up 7 bases; unmatched junction bases: 10. The CDR3 totals 17 residues.

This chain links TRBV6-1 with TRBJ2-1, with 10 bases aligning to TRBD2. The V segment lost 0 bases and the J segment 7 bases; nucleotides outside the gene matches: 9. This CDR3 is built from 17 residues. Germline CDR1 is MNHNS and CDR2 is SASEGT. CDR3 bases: TGTGCCAGCAGTGAAGCCCCCCTAGCGGGAGTGAAAAATGAGCAGTTCTTC. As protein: CASSEAPLAGVKNEQFF.

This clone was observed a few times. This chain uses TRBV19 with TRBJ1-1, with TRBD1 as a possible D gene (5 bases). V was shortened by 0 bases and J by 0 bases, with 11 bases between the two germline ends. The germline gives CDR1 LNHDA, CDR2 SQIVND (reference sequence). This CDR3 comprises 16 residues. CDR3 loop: CASSIEDGHLNTEAFF. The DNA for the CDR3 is TGTGCCAGTAGTATAGAGGACGGACACCTGAACACTGAAGCTTTCTTT.

The CDR3 spells CASSPPFPRVRSGNTIYF. CDR3 bases: TGTGCCAGCTCACCCCCTTTTCCCAGGGTAAGGTCTGGAAACACCATATATTTT. The genes are TRBV18 and TRBJ1-3; TRBD1 is a possible D gene (5 bases). The length of the CDR3 is 18 residues. CDR1 is KGHSH, CDR2 LQKENI, per germline. The ends were cut back, 3 bases at V and 1 base at J, with 19 bases in the middle.

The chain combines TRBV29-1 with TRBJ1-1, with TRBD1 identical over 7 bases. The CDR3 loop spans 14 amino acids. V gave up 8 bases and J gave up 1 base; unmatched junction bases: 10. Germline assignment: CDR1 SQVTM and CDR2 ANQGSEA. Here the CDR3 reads CSPQRDSRNTEAFF. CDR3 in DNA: TGCAGCCCTCAGAGGGACAGCCGGAACACTGAAGCTTTCTTT.